The 4 T cell receptor beta chains listed next were all sequenced from one sample in a study of blood T cell repertoires in COVID-19. Method: immunoSEQ multiplex PCR; TCRdb's copy keeps in-frame clones and lacks some. Among 150,000 to 200,000 clones listed, 70% to 90% were seen once. Sequences were obtained from peripheral blood. The source of these receptors is a human donor with active or convalescent COVID-19. The donor label of this sample is uncertain.

The chain combines TRBV19 with TRBJ2-1; TRBD2 agrees at 9 bases. The CDR3 spans 15 residues. J gave up 7 bases and V 3 bases, and 7 bases lay outside the gene matches. Germline values: CDR1 LNHDA, CDR2 SQIVND (reference sequence). The CDR3 loop is CASSIGWLAGNEQFF. CDR3 bases: TGTGCCAGTAGTATTGGATGGCTAGCGGGAAATGAGCAGTTCTTC.

The chain carries TRBV3-1 (or the pseudogene TRBV3-2) and TRBJ1-5; D unclear. Germline-derived CDR1 and CDR2 are LGHDT and YNNKEL (reference sequence). The CDR3 is 14 amino acids. Deletions cut 3 bases from V and 6 bases from J, with 12 bases between. For the CDR3, the DNA is TGTGCCAGCAGCCACGCTCTGCTAAGTCAGCCCCAGCATTTT. As protein: CASSHALLSQPQHF.

This clone was recorded only once. The chain joins TRBV11-2 to TRBJ1-1; D is unresolved. Trimming took off 5 bases at V and 1 base at J, with 14 bases between the two ends. The CDR3 has 15 residues. The germline CDR1 and CDR2 sequences are SGHAT and FQNNGV. The CDR3 coding sequence is TGTGCCAGCAGCCTTGAGAGGGCCCGGAACACTGAAGCTTTCTTT. It encodes CASSLERARNTEAFF.

The V gene is TRBV11-1, the J gene TRBJ2-4; the match to TRBD2 covers 8 bases. V lost 8 bases, J lost 7 bases, and 13 bases stayed unmatched. CDR1 is SGHAT and CDR2 is FQDESV in the germline V gene (reference sequence). The CDR3 spans 15 residues. The CDR3 nucleotides are TGTGCCAGCTCCGCTAGCGGGTTACTTGTTAACATTCAGTACTTC. It yields the protein CASSASGLLVNIQYF.